This T cell receptor (beta chain) came from a study of T cell changes during pregnancy in multiple sclerosis. With 8 bases removed from V and 2 bases from J, the gap between germline ends came to 8 bases. The CDR3 sequence is 12 residues long. Germline CDR1 reads ENHRY; CDR2 reads SYGVKD. Sequencing was performed with immunoSEQ multiplex PCR; in TCRdb, only in-frame clones are kept and a portion is missing. The table lists about 38,000 clones, about 90% of them singletons. The material was CD4+ T cells from peripheral blood mononuclear cells, obtained before pregnancy. The V gene is TRBV10-3, the J gene TRBJ2-3; tentative D call: TRBD2 (5 bases). This clonotype originated in a female donor with multiple sclerosis, enrolled in a pregnancy study. The CDR3 nucleotides read TGTGCCATCGGAGGACTCACAGATACGCAGTATTTT. Translation gives CAIGGLTDTQYF.